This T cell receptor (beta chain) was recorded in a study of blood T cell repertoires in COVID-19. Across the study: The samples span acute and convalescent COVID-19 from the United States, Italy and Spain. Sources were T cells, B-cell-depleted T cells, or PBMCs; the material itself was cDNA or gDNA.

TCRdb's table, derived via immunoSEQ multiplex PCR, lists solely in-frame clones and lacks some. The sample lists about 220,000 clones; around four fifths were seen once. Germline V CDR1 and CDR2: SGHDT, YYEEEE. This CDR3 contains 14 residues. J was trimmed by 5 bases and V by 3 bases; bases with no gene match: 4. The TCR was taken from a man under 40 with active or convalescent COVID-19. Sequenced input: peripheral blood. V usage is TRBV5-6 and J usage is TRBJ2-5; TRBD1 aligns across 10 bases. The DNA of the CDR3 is TGTGCCAGCAGCTACCGGGACAGGGGCGAGACCCAGTACTTC. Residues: CASSYRDRGETQYF.